What follows are 8 T cell receptor beta chains derived from one specimen sequenced in a study of early T cells in non-severe SARS-CoV-2 infection. TCRdb processed the 5' RACE reads anew with MiXCR; each CDR3 protein has one entry. The sample has roughly 99,000 distinct CDR3 sequences, around 10% seen once; the top ten hold more than 6.5%. The specimen sequenced was whole blood. The receptors were sampled from an adult who was a healthcare worker with PCR-confirmed SARS-CoV-2 infection or an uninfected control (not recorded which).

This sequence joins TRBV28 and TRBJ2-7, with D possibly TRBD2 on 6 matching bases. This CDR3 has 15 residues. Germline CDR1 MDHEN, CDR2 SYDVKM. The V end was cut by 5 bases, the J end by 0 bases, with 14 bases between. The CDR3 sequence is CASSRAGSSSYEQYF. The CDR3 DNA reads TGTGCCAGCAGTCGGGCGGGATCGAGCTCCTACGAGCAGTACTTC.

This clonotype was found many times. The chain recombines TRBV28 with TRBJ1-4; no definite D call. Trimming took 6 bases from V and 10 from J, leaving 21 bases between them. The CDR3 has 15 amino acids. The germline V gene has CDR1 MDHEN and CDR2 SYDVKM. CDR3 protein: CASSRFGEGAGKLFF. The CDR3 coding sequence is TGTGCCAGCAGCCGCTTTGGTGAGGGCGCAGGAAAACTGTTTTTT.

This clonotype came up a few times. The chain employs TRBV2 and TRBJ2-3; 7 bases are a match to TRBD1. This CDR3 is 15 amino acids long. J was trimmed by 0 bases and V by 11 bases; bases with no gene match: 11. Germline-derived CDR1 and CDR2 are SNHLY and FYNNEI. In DNA, the CDR3 is TGTGCCGGACGAAAGGGGACAGCTAGCACAGATACGCAGTATTTT. Translation: CAGRKGTASTDTQYF. Drawing the rest from reference TRBV2 and TRBJ2-3, the complete variable domain is EPEVTQTPSHQVTQMGQEVILRCVPISNHLYFYWYRQILGQKVEFLVSFYNNEISEKSEIFDDQFSVERPDGSNFTLKIRSTKLEDSAMYFCAGRKGTASTDTQYFGPGTRLTVL.

The table lists this clonotype with many counts. V and J are TRBV20-1 and TRBJ1-2; TRBD1 is a possible D gene (5 bases). The germline V gene has CDR1 DFQATT and CDR2 SNEGSKA (reference sequence). The CDR3 sequence is 12 residues long. Trimming shortened V by 5 bases and J by 5 bases, and 12 bases separated the two germline ends. The CDR3 loop is CSAGDGSYGYTF. Here the CDR3 DNA reads TGCAGTGCTGGGGACGGCTCGTATGGCTACACCTTC.

This rearrangement joins TRBV5-4 to TRBJ2-3; perhaps D is TRBD1 or TRBD2 (5 bases each). Trimming took off 4 bases at V and 4 bases at J, with 16 bases between the two ends. The CDR3 has 15 amino acids. Germline values: CDR1 SGHNT, CDR2 YYREEE (reference sequence). The CDR3 bases are TGTGCCAGCAGCCCCACCGGGGCGCAGGCAGATACGCAGTATTTT. Translated, it gives CASSPTGAQADTQYF.

This clonotype was observed at least ten times. This rearrangement joins TRBV20-1 to TRBJ1-4; D may be TRBD1 (5 bases). Looked up from germline, CDR1 is DFQATT and CDR2 is SNEGSKA (reference sequence). Trimming removed 2 bases from V and 10 bases from J, with 17 bases in between. The CDR3 covers 14 residues. CDR3 protein: CSARPQGGDGKLFF. The CDR3 DNA is TGCAGTGCTAGACCCCAGGGCGGTGATGGAAAACTGTTTTTT.

This CDR3 reads CASSPSGRATGELFF. CDR3 DNA sequence: TGTGCCAGCAGTCCCTCGGGACGGGCCACCGGGGAGCTGTTTTTT. V is TRBV28 and J is TRBJ2-2, with D possibly called TRBD1 or TRBD2 (5 bases each). The CDR3 contains 15 residues. Trimming removed 5 bases from V and 4 bases from J, with 14 bases in between. In germline, CDR1 is MDHEN, CDR2 SYDVKM.

This clonotype appeared many times. This sequence joins TRBV28 and TRBJ1-2; the D is unclear. Per the germline V gene, CDR1 is MDHEN and CDR2 is SYDVKM. Deletions cut 6 bases from V and 5 bases from J, with 13 bases between. The length of the CDR3 is 13 residues. The CDR3 DNA sequence: TGTGCCAGCAGAGACTCGGACGCTTATGGCTACACCTTC. Protein: CASRDSDAYGYTF.